Shown below are 17 T cell receptor beta chains from a single sample sequenced in a study of blood T cell repertoires in COVID-19. Profiling relied on immunoSEQ multiplex PCR, and the TCRdb table lists in-frame clones only, not all of them. The sample holds 100,000 to 150,000 clones, over 80% seen once. Sequencing was done on a sample of peripheral blood. These receptors were obtained from a man aged 55-75 years with acute or convalescent COVID-19.

The V call is TRBV11-3, the J call TRBJ2-7, with 7 bases matching TRBD1. With 5 bases clipped from V and 3 bases from J, the junction kept 7 bases outside the gene matches. This CDR3 is built from 14 residues. Looked up from germline, CDR1 is SGHNT and CDR2 is YENEEA. CDR3 bases: TGTGCCAGCAGCCGACAGGGCATGGGCTACGAGCAGTACTTC. This encodes CASSRQGMGYEQYF.

This chain uses TRBV15 with TRBJ2-3, with D tentatively TRBD2 (5 bases). This CDR3 contains 13 residues. Per germline, CDR1 LNHNV and CDR2 YYDKDF (reference sequence). V was clipped by 0 bases and J by 6 bases, with 7 bases between them. CDR3 nucleotide sequence: TGTGCCACCAGCAGAGATCCGGGGGATACGCAGTATTTT. Protein sequence: CATSRDPGDTQYF.

The genes are TRBV5-4 and TRBJ2-7, with 11 bases matching TRBD1. This CDR3 comprises 14 residues. Germline V gene data show CDR1 as SGHNT and CDR2 as YYREEE (reference sequence). Losses at the gene ends were 4 bases for V and 7 bases for J; bases not matched to a gene: 7. The CDR3 region is CASSPGQGAREQYF. CDR3 nucleotides: TGTGCCAGCAGCCCTGGACAGGGGGCAAGGGAGCAGTACTTC.

This chain joins TRBV7-9 and TRBJ2-1; TRBD2 aligns across 7 bases. Trimming cost V 5 bases and J 4 bases; bases outside gene matches: 8. CDR3 length equals 15 residues. The germline CDR1 and CDR2 sequences are SEHNR and FQNEAQ (reference sequence). The CDR3: CASSPGLGKYNEQFF. CDR3 nucleotide sequence: TGTGCCAGCAGCCCAGGACTAGGCAAGTACAATGAGCAGTTCTTC. Combining the CDR3 with reference TRBV7-9 and TRBJ2-1 gives the whole variable domain DTGVSQNPRHKITKRGQNVTFRCDPISEHNRLYWYRQTLGQGPEFLTYFQNEAQLEKSRLLSDRFSAERPKGSFSTLEIQRTEQGDSAMYLCASSPGLGKYNEQFFGPGTRLTVL.

This chain joins TRBV28 and TRBJ1-2, with TRBD1 matching over 9 bases. The length of the CDR3 is 16 residues. The ends lost 5 bases at V and 2 bases at J; junction bases unmatched: 9. The germline V gene has CDR1 MDHEN and CDR2 SYDVKM. Written as DNA, the CDR3 is TGTGCCAGCAGTCCTCCGGGACAGGGCCCCAACTATGGCTACACCTTC. It encodes CASSPPGQGPNYGYTF.

This clone was seen a handful of times. The V gene is TRBV2, the J gene TRBJ1-3; 8 bases fit TRBD1. The CDR3 has 13 amino acids. CDR1 is SNHLY and CDR2 is FYNNEI in the germline V gene. J was trimmed by 9 bases and V by 1 base; bases with no gene match: 2. The CDR3: CASSEGRGLTIYF. The CDR3 region has the DNA TGTGCCAGCAGTGAAGGCAGGGGGCTCACCATATATTTT.

The CDR3 region is CASSLVQGGTEAFF. The DNA for the CDR3 is TGCGCCAGCAGCTTGGTACAGGGAGGGACTGAAGCTTTCTTT. The chain links TRBV5-1 to TRBJ1-1; tentatively, D is TRBD1 (6 bases). This CDR3 comprises 14 residues. From germline, CDR1 is SGHRS and CDR2 YFSETQ. The ends were cut back, 0 bases at V and 5 bases at J, with 11 bases in the middle.

The chain links TRBV28 to TRBJ2-1; 13 positions agree with TRBD2. This CDR3 spans 16 amino acids. The junction had 8 bases not matched to a gene; V was cut back by 5 bases and J by 7 bases. Germline CDR1 and CDR2: MDHEN and SYDVKM. The CDR3 nucleotides read TGTGCCAGCAGTACTGGGACTAGCGGGATGGGTAATGAGCAGTTCTTC. Translation gives CASSTGTSGMGNEQFF. Full variable domain (missing parts from reference TRBV28 and TRBJ2-1): DVKVTQSSRYLVKRTGEKVFLECVQDMDHENMFWYRQDPGLGLRLIYFSYDVKMKEKGDIPEGYSVSREKKERFSLILESASTNQTSMYLCASSTGTSGMGNEQFFGPGTRLTVL.

This clone was detected only once. The rearrangement joins TRBV15 to TRBJ1-2; TRBD1 is a possible D gene (6 bases). Trimming removed 5 bases from V and 8 bases from J, with 18 bases in between. The germline V gene encodes CDR1 LNHNV and CDR2 YYDKDF (reference sequence). The CDR3 sequence is 14 residues long. CDR3 in amino acids: CATSPLWGPGGYTF. CDR3 DNA sequence: TGTGCCACCAGCCCCCTTTGGGGGCCTGGGGGCTACACCTTC. The full variable domain, rest sourced from reference TRBV15 and TRBJ1-2, is DAMVIQNPRYQVTQFGKPVTLSCSQTLNHNVMYWYQQKSSQAPKLLFHYYDKDFNNEADTPDNFQSRRPNTSFCFLDIRSPGLGDTAMYLCATSPLWGPGGYTFGSGTRLTVV.

The rearrangement uses TRBV19 and TRBJ1-6; 8 nucleotides line up with TRBD1. The germline V gene encodes CDR1 LNHDA and CDR2 SQIVND (reference sequence). V shed 1 base, J shed 10 bases, and the junction held 6 bases outside the gene matches. CDR3 length: 15 amino acids. CDR3 amino acids: CASSIGTGGESPLHF. CDR3 nucleotide sequence: TGTGCCAGTAGTATAGGAACAGGGGGTGAGTCACCCCTCCACTTT.

The CDR3 DNA is TGTGCCAGCAACATAGGGGGCCTCCGGGGATACAATGAGCAGTTCTTC. It specifies CASNIGGLRGYNEQFF. This rearrangement joins TRBV28 to TRBJ2-1; 7 positions agree with TRBD1. V dropped 7 bases and J dropped 4; count of bases not matched to a gene: 13. The CDR3 totals 16 residues. Germline V CDR1 and CDR2: MDHEN, SYDVKM.

The rearrangement joins TRBV29-1 to TRBJ2-2, with D possibly matching TRBD2 (5 bases). V was pared by 7 bases and J by 1 base, with 13 bases between. CDR3 length: 14 residues. The germline CDR1 and CDR2 sequences are SQVTM and ANQGSEA. This chain's CDR3 is CSAPGWENTGELFF. In DNA, the CDR3 is TGCAGCGCCCCGGGGTGGGAGAACACCGGGGAGCTGTTTTTT.

V gene TRBV28 combines with J gene TRBJ2-1; 11 nucleotides match TRBD2. The CDR3 is 17 amino acids. The V gene end was trimmed by 6 bases and the J gene end by 0 bases; junction bases not matched to a gene: 7. From germline, CDR1 is MDHEN and CDR2 SYDVKM. CDR3 DNA sequence: TGTGCCAGCAGACCCATAGCGGGGGGGAGCTCCTACAATGAGCAGTTCTTC. It yields the protein CASRPIAGGSSYNEQFF.

This chain links TRBV25-1 with TRBJ1-1, with D unclear. Trimming pared 7 bases from V and 4 bases from J, leaving 13 bases between. Germline CDR1 MGHDK, CDR2 SYGVNS. The CDR3 extends over 13 amino acids. The chain's CDR3 is CASTRSGGTEAFF. The CDR3 nucleotides read TGTGCCAGCACCAGATCGGGAGGCACTGAAGCTTTCTTT.

The gene calls are TRBV3-1 (or the pseudogene TRBV3-2) and TRBJ1-4; D possibly corresponds to TRBD1 (5 bases). CDR1 is LGHDT, CDR2 YNNKEL, per germline (reference sequence). There are 13 residues in the CDR3. Trimming removed 3 bases from V and 4 bases from J, with 6 bases in between. The CDR3 DNA sequence: TGTGCCAGCAGCCAGCAGGGTAATGAAAAACTGTTTTTT. This sequence encodes CASSQQGNEKLFF.

The J gene is TRBJ2-7, the V gene TRBV7-9; 10 bases fit TRBD1. The CDR3 length is 13 residues. Germline CDR1 SEHNR, CDR2 FQNEAQ (reference sequence). The V segment lost 7 bases and the J segment 5 bases; nucleotides outside the gene matches: 5. DNA of the CDR3: TGTGCCAGCACCCGGACAGGGGGAAACGAGCAGTACTTC. Translated, it gives CASTRTGGNEQYF. The full variable domain, its missing parts supplied by reference TRBV7-9 and TRBJ2-7, is DTGVSQNPRHKITKRGQNVTFRCDPISEHNRLYWYRQTLGQGPEFLTYFQNEAQLEKSRLLSDRFSAERPKGSFSTLEIQRTEQGDSAMYLCASTRTGGNEQYFGPGTRLTVT.

V gene TRBV11-3 combines with J gene TRBJ1-3; D gene uncertain. Germline CDR1 is SGHNT and CDR2 is YENEEA. The CDR3 has 14 amino acids. V gave up 3 bases and J gave up 4 bases, with 10 bases separating them. The CDR3 region is CASSLGGKGNTIYF. CDR3 DNA: TGTGCCAGCAGCTTGGGAGGAAAGGGAAACACCATATATTTT.